The present entry profiles one T cell receptor (beta chain) with its context. Antigen: not known. The amount of total RNA extracted per sample was at least 5 micrograms. The CDR3 sequence is 14 residues long. CDR1 and CDR2 (germline): SNHLY, FYNNEI. V was clipped by 3 bases and J by 10 bases, with 16 bases between them. This record comes from a study of blood T cells in healthy people across ages. Next came a second PCR, run for roughly 6 to 11 cycles, which used a sample-barcoded 5' primer along with a J-beta primer mix. Sequencing recovered at least 3 million CDR3-containing paired-end reads from each sample. TCRdb reprocessed the 5' RACE reads with MiXCR, giving one entry per CDR3 protein. The repertoire holds about 730,000 distinct CDR3 sequences, with roughly 41% as singletons. Study-wide results and caveats: Getting older went along with TCR beta diversity per million T cells dropping roughly linearly. With unsorted PBMCs, a conclusive comparison of naive versus antigen-experienced cells was not possible.

Material: blood. This clonotype originated in a woman aged 60-75 years in good health. The rearrangement uses TRBV2 and TRBJ2-1; D remains unclear. In nucleotides, the CDR3 is TGTGCCAGCAGTGAGTCCCGATTGAGTTACGAGCAGTTCTTC. This sequence encodes CASSESRLSYEQFF.